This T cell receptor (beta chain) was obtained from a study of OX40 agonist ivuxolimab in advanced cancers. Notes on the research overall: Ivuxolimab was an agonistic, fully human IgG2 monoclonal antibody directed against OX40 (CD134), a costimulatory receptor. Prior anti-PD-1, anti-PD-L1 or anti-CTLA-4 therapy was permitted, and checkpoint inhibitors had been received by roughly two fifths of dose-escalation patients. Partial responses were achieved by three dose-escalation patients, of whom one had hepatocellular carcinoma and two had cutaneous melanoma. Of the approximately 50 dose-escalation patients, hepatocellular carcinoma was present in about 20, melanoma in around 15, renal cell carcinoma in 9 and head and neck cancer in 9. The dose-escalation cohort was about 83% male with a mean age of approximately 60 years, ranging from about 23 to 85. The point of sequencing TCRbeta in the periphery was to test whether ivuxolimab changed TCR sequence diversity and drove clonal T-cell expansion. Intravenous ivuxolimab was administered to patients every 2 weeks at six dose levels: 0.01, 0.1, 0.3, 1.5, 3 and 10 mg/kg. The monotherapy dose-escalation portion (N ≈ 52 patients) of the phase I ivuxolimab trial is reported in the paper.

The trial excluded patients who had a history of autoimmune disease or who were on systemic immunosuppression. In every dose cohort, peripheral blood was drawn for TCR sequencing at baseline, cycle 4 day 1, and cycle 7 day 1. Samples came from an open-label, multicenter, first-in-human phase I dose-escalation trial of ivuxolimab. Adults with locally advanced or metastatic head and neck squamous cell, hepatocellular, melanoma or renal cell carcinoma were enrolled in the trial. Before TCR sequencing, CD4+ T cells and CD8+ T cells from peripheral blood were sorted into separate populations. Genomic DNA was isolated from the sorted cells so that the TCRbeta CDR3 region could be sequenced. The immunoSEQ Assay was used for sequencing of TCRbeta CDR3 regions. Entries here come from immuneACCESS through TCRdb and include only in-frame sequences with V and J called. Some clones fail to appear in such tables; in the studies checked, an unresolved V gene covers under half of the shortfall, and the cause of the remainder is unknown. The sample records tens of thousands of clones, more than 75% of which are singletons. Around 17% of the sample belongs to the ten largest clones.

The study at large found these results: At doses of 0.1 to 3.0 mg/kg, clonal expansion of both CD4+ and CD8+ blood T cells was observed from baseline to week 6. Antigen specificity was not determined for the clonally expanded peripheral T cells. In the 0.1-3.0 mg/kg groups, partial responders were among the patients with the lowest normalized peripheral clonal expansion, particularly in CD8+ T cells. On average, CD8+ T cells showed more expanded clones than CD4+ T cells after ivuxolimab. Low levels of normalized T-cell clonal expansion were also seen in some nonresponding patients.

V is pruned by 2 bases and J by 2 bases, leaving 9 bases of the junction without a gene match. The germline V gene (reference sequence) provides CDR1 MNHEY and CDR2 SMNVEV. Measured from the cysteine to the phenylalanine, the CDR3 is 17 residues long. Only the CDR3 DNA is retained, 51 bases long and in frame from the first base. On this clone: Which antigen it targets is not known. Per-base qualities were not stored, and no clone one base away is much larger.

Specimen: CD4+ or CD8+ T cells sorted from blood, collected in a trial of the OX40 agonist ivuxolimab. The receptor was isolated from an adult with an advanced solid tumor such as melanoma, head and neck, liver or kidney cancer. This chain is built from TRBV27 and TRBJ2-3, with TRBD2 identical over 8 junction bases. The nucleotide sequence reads TGTGCCAGCAGTTTAGTAGCGGGACTCTCTTACACAGATACGCAGTATTTT. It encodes CASSLVAGLSYTDTQYF.